Included here is one T cell receptor (beta chain) sequence, with context. Its antigen is unidentified. The PCR employed 60 Vbeta primers together with 13 Jbeta primers. Sequencing was performed with immunoSEQ multiplex PCR; in TCRdb, only in-frame clones are kept and a portion is missing. The table shows roughly 150,000 clones, with roughly 80% occurring only once. This specimen belongs to a study of cytomegalovirus exposure and HLA in healthy donors. Study results and caveats: Sequencing artifact likely explains a cluster of highly shared sequence variants.

The sequencing sample was made of PBMCs. The receptor was isolated from a woman in her 40s in good health and CMV-seropositive.

The CDR3 protein is CASSRDGGTDTQYF. CDR3 coding DNA: TGTGCCAGCTCCCGAGATGGTGGCACAGATACGCAGTATTTT. The gene calls are TRBV6-4 and TRBJ2-3; D is undetermined. V was shortened by 8 bases and J by 1 base, with 13 bases between the two germline ends. Germline CDR1 is MRHNA and CDR2 is SNTAGT. The CDR3 totals 14 residues.